The entry below gives a single T cell receptor (beta chain) sequence along with its context. Its antigen is as yet unknown. This sample stems from a study of T cells in localized non-small cell lung cancer. Study-level findings and limits: Sequencing involved a lone tumor region, leaving heterogeneity possible.

V dropped 6 bases and J dropped 5; count of bases not matched to a gene: 5. The CDR3 totals 14 residues. CDR1 is MDHEN and CDR2 is SYDVKM in the germline V gene. Method: immunoSEQ multiplex PCR; TCRdb's copy keeps in-frame clones and lacks some. The sample holds tens of thousands of clones, over 70% seen once. The chain links TRBV28 to TRBJ1-4; 8 positions match TRBD1. The sequences come from PBMCs, collected before any cancer treatment. The sequence derives from a man aged 40 to 70 with stage II squamous cell lung carcinoma. The CDR3 is CASSLGQGNEKLFF. CDR3 sequence (DNA): TGTGCCAGCAGCCTCGGACAGGGAAATGAAAAACTGTTTTTT. The full variable domain, rest sourced from reference TRBV28 and TRBJ1-4, is DVKVTQSSRYLVKRTGEKVFLECVQDMDHENMFWYRQDPGLGLRLIYFSYDVKMKEKGDIPEGYSVSREKKERFSLILESASTNQTSMYLCASSLGQGNEKLFFGSGTQLSVL.